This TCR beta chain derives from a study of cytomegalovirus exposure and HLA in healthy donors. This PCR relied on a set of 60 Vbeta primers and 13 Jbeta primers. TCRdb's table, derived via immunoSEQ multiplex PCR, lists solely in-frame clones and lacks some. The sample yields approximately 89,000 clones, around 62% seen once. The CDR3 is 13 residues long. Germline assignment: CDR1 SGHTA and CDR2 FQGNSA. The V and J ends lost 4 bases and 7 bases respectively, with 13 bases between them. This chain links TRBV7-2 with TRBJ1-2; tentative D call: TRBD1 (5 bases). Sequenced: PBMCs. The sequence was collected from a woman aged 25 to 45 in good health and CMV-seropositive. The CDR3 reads CASSSDRFGGYTF. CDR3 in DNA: TGTGCCAGCAGCTCCGACAGATTCGGTGGCTACACCTTC.